This TCR beta chain was profiled in a study of CD8 T cells in Susac syndrome. Study outcomes and limitations: Only a relatively small number of individuals were included in the TCR sequencing and HLA analysis.

Relapsing-remitting disease, either stable or active, was present in the multiple sclerosis controls, who were treatment-naive patients. Roughly 0.45 to 1 ug RNA was reverse transcribed with random hexamers. An immunoSEQ multiplex PCR amplified TCR beta CDR3 over 54 Vbeta and 13 Jbeta. TCRdb itself ran the immunoSEQ multiplex PCR reads through MiXCR, one entry per CDR3 protein. The table lists hundreds of thousands of distinct CDR3 sequences, more than 75% of them singletons. Details on this clonotype: The antigen is not known.

The TCR sequence derives from a human donor with multiple sclerosis. Sequencing used CD8+ T cells from PBMCs.

CDR3 nucleotide sequence: TGTGCCAGCAGCTTTAGTCCGGGACCCCATTTTTACGAGCAGTACTTC. This gives the protein CASSFSPGPHFYEQYF. The chain recombines TRBV7-9 with TRBJ2-7; either TRBD1 or TRBD2 may supply D (5 bases each). The germline V gene encodes CDR1 SEHNR and CDR2 FQNEAQ (reference sequence). Trimming stripped 3 bases from V and 4 bases from J, with 19 bases between. The length of the CDR3 is 16 residues.